This T cell receptor (beta chain) was captured by sequencing in a study of CD8+ T cells in alopecia areata. Extraction of RNA preceded its reverse transcription into cDNA, which served as the sequencing template. This table comes from immunoSEQ multiplex PCR, and its TCRdb copy is limited to in-frame clones, with some not included. Altogether about 260,000 clones are present, 45% to 70% being singletons, with the ten largest covering roughly 0.93%. Study observations and caveats: Scalp clonality decreased significantly with tofacitinib, and so did expanded CD8+ clones among the top 100.

Remarks on this clone: Its target is unknown.

As to treatment: oral pan-JAK inhibitor, 5-10 mg twice daily. CDR1 and CDR2 (germline): GTSNPN, SVGIG (reference sequence). This CDR3 comprises 13 residues. V lost 2 bases to trimming and J lost 3 bases, with 10 bases between them. Sequences were derived from CD4+ T cells sorted from blood, sampled at roughly week 53, from a patient treated with tofacitinib. The sequence was collected from a human donor with alopecia areata. This chain connects TRBV30 to TRBJ1-2; TRBD1 is a possible D gene (5 bases). This CDR3 reads CAWSKGSDYGYTF. CDR3 in DNA: TGTGCCTGGAGTAAGGGGAGCGACTATGGCTACACCTTC. Based on the CDR3 plus reference TRBV30 and TRBJ1-2, the full variable domain is SQTIHQWPATLVQPVGSPLSLECTVEGTSNPNLYWYRQAAGRGLQLLFYSVGIGQISSEVPQNLSASRPQDRQFILSSKKLLLSDSGFYLCAWSKGSDYGYTFGSGTRLTVV.